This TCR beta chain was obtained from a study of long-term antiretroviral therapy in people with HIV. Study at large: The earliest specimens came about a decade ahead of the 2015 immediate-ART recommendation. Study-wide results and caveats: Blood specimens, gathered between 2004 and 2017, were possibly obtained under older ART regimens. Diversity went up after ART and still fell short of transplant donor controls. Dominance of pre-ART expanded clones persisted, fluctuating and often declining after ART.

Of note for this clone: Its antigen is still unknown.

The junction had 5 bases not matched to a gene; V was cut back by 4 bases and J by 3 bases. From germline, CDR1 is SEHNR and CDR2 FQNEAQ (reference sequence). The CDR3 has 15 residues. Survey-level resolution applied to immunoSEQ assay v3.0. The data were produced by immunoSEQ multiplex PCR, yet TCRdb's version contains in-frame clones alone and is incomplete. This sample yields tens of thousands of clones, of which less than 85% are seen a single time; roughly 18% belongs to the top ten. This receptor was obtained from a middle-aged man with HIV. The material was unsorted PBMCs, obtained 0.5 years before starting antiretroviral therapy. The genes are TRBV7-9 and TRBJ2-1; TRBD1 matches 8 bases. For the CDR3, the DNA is TGTGCCAGCAGCTCCCACAGGGGGGACTACAATGAGCAGTTCTTC. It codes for CASSSHRGDYNEQFF. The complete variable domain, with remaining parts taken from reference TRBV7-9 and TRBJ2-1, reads DTGVSQNPRHKITKRGQNVTFRCDPISEHNRLYWYRQTLGQGPEFLTYFQNEAQLEKSRLLSDRFSAERPKGSFSTLEIQRTEQGDSAMYLCASSSHRGDYNEQFFGPGTRLTVL.